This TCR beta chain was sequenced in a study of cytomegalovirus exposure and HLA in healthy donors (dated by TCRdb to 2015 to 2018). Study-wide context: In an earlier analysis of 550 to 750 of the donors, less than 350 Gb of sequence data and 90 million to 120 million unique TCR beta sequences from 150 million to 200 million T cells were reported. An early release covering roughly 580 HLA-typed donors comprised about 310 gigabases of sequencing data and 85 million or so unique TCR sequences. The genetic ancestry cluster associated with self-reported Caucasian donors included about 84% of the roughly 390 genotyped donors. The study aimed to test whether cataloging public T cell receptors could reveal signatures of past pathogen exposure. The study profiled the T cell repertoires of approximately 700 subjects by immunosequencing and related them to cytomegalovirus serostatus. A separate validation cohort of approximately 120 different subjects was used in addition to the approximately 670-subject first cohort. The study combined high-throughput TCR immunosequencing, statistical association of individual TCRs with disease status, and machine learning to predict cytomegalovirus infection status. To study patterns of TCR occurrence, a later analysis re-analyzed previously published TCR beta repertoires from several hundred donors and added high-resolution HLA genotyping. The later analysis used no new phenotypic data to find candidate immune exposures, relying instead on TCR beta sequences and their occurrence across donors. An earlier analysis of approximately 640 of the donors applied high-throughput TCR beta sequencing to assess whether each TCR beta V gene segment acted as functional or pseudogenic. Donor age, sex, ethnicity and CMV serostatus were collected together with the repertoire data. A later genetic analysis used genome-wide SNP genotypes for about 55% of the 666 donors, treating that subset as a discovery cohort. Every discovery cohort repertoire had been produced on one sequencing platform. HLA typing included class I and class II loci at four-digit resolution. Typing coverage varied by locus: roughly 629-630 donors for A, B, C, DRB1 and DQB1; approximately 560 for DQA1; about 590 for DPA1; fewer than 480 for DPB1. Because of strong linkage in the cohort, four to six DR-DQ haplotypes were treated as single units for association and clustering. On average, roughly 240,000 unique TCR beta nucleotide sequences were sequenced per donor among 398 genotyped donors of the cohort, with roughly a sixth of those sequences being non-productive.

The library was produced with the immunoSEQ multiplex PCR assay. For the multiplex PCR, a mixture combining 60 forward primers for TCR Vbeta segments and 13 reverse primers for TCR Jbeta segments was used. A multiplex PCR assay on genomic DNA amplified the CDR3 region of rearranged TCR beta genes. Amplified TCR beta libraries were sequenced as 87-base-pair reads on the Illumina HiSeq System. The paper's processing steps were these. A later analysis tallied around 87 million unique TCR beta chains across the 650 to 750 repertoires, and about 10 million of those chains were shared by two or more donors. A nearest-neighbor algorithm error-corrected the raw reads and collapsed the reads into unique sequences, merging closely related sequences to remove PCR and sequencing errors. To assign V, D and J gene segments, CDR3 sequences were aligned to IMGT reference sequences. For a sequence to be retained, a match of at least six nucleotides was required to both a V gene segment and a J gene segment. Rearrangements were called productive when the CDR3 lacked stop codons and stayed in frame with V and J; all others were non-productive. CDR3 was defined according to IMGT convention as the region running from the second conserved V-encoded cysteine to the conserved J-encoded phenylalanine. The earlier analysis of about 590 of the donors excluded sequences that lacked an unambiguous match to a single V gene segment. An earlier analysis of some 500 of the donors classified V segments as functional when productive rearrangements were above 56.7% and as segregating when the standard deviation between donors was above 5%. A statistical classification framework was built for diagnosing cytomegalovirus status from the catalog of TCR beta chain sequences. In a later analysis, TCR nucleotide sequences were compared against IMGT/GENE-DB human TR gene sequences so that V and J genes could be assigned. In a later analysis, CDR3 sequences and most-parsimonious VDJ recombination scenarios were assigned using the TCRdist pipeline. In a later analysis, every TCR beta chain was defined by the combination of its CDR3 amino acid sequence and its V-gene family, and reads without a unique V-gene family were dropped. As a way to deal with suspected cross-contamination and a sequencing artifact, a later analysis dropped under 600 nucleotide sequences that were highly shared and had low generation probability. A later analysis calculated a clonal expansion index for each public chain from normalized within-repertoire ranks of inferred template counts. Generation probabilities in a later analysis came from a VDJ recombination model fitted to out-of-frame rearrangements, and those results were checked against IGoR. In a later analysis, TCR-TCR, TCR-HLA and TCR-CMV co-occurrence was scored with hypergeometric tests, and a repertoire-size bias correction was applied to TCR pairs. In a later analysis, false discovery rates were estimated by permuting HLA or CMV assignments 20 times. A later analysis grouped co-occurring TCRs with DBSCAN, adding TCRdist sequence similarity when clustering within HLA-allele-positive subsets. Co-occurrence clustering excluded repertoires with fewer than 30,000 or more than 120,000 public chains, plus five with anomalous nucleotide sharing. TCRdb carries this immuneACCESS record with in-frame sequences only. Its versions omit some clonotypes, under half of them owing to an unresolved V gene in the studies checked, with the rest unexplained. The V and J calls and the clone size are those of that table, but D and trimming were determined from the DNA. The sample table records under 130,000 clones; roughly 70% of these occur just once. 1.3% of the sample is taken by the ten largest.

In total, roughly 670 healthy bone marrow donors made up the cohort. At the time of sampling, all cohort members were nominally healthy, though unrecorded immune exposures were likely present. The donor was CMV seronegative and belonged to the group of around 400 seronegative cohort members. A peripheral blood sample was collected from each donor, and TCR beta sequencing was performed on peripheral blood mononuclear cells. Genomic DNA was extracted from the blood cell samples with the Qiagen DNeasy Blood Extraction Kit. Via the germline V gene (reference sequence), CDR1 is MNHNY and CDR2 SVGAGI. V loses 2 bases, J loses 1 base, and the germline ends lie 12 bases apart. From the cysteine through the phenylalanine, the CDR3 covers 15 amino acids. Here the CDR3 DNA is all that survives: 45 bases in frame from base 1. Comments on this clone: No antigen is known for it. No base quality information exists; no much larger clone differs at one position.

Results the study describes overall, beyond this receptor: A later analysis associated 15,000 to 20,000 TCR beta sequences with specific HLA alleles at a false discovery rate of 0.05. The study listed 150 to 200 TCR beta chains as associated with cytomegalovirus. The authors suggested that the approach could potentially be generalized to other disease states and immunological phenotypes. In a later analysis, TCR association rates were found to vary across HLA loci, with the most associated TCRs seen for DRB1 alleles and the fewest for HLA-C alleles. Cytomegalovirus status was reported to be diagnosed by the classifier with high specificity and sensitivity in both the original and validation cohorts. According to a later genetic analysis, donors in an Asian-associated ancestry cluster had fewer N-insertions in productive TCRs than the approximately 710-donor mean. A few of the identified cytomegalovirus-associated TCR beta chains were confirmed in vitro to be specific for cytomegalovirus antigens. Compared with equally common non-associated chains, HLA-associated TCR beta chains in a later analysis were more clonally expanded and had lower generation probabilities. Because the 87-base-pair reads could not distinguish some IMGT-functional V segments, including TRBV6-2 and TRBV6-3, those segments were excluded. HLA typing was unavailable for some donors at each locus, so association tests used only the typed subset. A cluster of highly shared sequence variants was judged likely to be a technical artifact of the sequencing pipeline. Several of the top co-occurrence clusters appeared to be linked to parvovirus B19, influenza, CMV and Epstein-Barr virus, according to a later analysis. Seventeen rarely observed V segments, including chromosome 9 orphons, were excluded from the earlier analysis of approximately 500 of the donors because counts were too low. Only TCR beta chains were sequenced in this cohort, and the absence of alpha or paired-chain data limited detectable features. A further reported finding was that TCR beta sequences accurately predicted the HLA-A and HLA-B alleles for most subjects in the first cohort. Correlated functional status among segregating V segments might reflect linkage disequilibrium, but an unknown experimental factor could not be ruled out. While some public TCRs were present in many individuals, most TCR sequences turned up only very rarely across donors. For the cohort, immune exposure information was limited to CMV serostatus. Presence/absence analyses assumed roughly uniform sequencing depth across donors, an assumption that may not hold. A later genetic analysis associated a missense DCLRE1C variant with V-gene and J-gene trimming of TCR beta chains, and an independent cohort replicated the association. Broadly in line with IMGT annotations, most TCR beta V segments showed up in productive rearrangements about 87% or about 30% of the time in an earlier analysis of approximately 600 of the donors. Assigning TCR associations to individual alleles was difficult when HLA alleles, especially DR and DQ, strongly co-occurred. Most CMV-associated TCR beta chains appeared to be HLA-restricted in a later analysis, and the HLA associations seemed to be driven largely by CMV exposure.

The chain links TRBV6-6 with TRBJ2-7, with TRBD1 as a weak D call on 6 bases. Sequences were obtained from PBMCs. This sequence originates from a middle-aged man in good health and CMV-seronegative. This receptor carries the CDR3 CASSYGQLLSYEQYF. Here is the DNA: TGTGCCAGCAGTTACGGACAGCTACTTTCCTACGAGCAGTACTTC.